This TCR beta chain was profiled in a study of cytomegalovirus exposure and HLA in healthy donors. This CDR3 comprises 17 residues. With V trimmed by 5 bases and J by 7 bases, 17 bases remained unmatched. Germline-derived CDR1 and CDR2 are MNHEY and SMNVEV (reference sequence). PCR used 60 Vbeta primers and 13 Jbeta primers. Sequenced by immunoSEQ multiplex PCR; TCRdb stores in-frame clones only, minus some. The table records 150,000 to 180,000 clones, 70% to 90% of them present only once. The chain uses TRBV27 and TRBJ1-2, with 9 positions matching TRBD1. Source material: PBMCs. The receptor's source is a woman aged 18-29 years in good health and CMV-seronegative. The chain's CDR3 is CASSLGPGQGTLGGYTF. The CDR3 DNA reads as TGTGCCAGCAGTCTTGGACCGGGACAGGGAACTTTAGGTGGCTACACCTTC.